The clone carrying this T cell receptor (beta chain) was detected ten times or more. The antigen is undetermined. This sample was taken from a study of early T cells in non-severe SARS-CoV-2 infection. Study background: Unpaired chains resulted from sequencing bulk RNA of unsorted whole blood. Findings of the study overall: Private and CD4 specificities were missed by VDJdb matching, skewed to anti-spike CD8.

Trimming cost V 6 bases and J 0 bases, with 5 bases left between them. The CDR3 has 12 residues. Molecules of cDNA were individually given unique molecular identifiers that were attached to them. TCRdb processed the 5' RACE reads anew with MiXCR; each CDR3 protein has one entry. This table has more than 25,000 distinct CDR3 sequences, about 2.7% appearing once. This receptor was taken from an adult who was a healthcare worker with PCR-confirmed SARS-CoV-2 infection or an uninfected control (not recorded which). The chain has TRBV12-3 or TRBV12-4 and TRBJ1-1, with no clear D. Sample: whole blood. CDR3 in DNA: TGTGCCAGCAGGAGGTTGAACACTGAAGCTTTCTTT. Amino acid sequence: CASRRLNTEAFF.